These 5 T cell receptor beta chains originate from one sample sequenced in a study of spatial heterogeneity in lung cancer. Stated time point: blood at routine non-recurrence follow-up after resection. TCRdb reprocessed the 5' RACE reads with MiXCR, giving one entry per CDR3 protein. This table holds 35,000 to 45,000 distinct CDR3 sequences, about 7.9% found once. This specimen consisted of PBMCs, obtained at follow-up. These receptors were taken from a male donor with early-stage non-small cell lung cancer.

This clonotype showed up many times. The chain employs TRBV6-5 and TRBJ2-7; no clear D. V lost 2 bases to trimming and J lost 0 bases, with 11 bases between them. The CDR3 is made up of 15 amino acids. Germline V CDR1 and CDR2: MNHEY, SVGAGI. CDR3 loop: CASSYKPRSSYEQYF. The CDR3 DNA reads as TGTGCCAGCAGTTACAAACCGCGGAGCTCCTACGAGCAGTACTTC.

For the CDR3, the DNA is TGTGCCAGCAGTGATGTGGGGTACCAAGAGACCCAGTACTTC. Its translation is CASSDVGYQETQYF. J is TRBJ2-5 and V is TRBV2; unclear D gene. With 3 bases removed from V and 0 bases from J, the gap between germline ends came to 8 bases. The CDR3 spans 14 residues. CDR1 SNHLY and CDR2 FYNNEI come from the germline V gene.

This clonotype was observed many times. This chain uses TRBV12-3 or TRBV12-4 with TRBJ1-2; 8 bases line up with TRBD1. The CDR3 length is 15 residues. V was pared by 2 bases and J by 8 bases, with 10 bases of the junction left unmatched. The CDR3: CASSLSARGRGGYTF. The CDR3 nucleotides are TGTGCCAGCAGTTTAAGTGCCAGGGGGCGAGGAGGCTACACCTTC.

In this sample, this clonotype turned up many times. The J gene is TRBJ1-1, the V gene TRBV25-1; D may be TRBD1 (5 bases). V was clipped by 3 bases and J by 4 bases, with 12 bases between them. The CDR3 length is 14 residues. The germline gives CDR1 MGHDK, CDR2 SYGVNS. CDR3 DNA sequence: TGTGCCAGCAGTGACGGGGGTTTGGTCACTGAAGCTTTCTTT. Translating it yields CASSDGGLVTEAFF.

In this sample, this clonotype turned up many times. The rearrangement uses TRBV24-1 and TRBJ1-5; TRBD1 matches at 7 bases. The germline V gene has CDR1 KGHDR and CDR2 SFDVKD. This CDR3 has 19 amino acids. V dropped 4 bases and J dropped 4; count of bases not matched to a gene: 18. CDR3 in DNA: TGTGCCACCAGTGACTCCAAAGCGACAGGGCCCTTGGTGAATCAGCCCCAGCATTTT. Translating it yields CATSDSKATGPLVNQPQHF.